This record covers a single T cell receptor (beta chain). Regions amplified from RNA transcripts were the TCR beta CDR3 regions. The HTBI primer set was used in a first-round RT-PCR of the TCR CDR3. TCRdb redid the calling of the multiplex PCR reads with MiXCR, one entry per CDR3 protein. The table shows some 270,000 distinct CDR3 sequences, with roughly 13% occurring only once. The data are from a study of T cells in Graves' hyperthyroidism and ophthalmopathy. Hyperthyroidism was newly diagnosed in patients aged 18 to 65 (duration under 2 months). Criteria for exclusion of patients were uncontrolled infection, other autoimmune disease, pregnancy or lactation. Per the germline V gene, CDR1 is LGHNA and CDR2 is YNFKEQ. The V segment lost 0 bases and the J segment 2 bases; nucleotides outside the gene matches: 9. This CDR3 is built from 18 residues.

The sequenced sample was blood. This chain uses TRBV4-2 with TRBJ1-3; 8 nucleotides match TRBD1. This TCR came from a woman in her twenties or thirties with Graves' hyperthyroidism that later progressed to Graves' ophthalmopathy. The CDR3 region is CASSQEGPGGSAGNTIYF. DNA for the CDR3: TGTGCCAGCAGCCAAGAAGGGCCAGGGGGCTCGGCTGGAAACACCATATATTTT.